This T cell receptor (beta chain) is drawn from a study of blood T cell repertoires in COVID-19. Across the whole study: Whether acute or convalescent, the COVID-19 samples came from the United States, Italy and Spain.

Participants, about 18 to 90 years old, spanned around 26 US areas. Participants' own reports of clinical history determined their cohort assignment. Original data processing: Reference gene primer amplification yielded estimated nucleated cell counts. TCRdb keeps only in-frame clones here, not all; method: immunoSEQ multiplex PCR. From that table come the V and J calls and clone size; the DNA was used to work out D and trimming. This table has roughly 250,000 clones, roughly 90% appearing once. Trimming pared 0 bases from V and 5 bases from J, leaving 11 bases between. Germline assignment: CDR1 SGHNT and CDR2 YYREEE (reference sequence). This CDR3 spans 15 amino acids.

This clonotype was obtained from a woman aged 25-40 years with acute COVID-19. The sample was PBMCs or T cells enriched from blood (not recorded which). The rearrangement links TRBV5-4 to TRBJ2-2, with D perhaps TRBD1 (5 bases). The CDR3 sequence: CASSLARAGTGELFF. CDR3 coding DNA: TGTGCCAGCAGCTTGGCCAGGGCAGGGACCGGGGAGCTGTTTTTT. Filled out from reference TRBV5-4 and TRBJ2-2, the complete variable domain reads ETGVTQSPTHLIKTRGQQVTLRCSSQSGHNTVSWYQQALGQGPQFIFQYYREEENGRGNFPPRFSGLQFPNYSSELNVNALELDDSALYLCASSLARAGTGELFFGEGSRLTVL.